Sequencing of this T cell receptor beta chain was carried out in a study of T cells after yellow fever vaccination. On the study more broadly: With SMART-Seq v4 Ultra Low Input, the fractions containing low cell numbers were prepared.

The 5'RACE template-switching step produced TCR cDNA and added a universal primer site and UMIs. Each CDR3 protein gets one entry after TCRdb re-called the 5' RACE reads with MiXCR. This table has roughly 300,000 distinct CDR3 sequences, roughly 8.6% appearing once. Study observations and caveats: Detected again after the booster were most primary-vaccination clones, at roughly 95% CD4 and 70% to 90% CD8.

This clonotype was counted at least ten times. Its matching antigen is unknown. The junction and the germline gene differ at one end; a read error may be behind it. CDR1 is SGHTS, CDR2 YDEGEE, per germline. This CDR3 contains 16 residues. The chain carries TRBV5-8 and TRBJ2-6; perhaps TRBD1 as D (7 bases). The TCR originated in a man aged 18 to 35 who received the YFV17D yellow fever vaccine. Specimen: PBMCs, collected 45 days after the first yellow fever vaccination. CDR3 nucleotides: TGTGCCAGCAGTTTGGGCGGGACAGCTGGGGCCAACGTCCTGACTTTC. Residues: CASSLGGTAGANVLTF. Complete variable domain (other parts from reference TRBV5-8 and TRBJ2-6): EAGVTQSPTHLIKTRGQQATLRCSPISGHTSVYWYQQALGLGLQFLLWYDEGEERNRGNFPPRFSGRQFPNYSSELNVNALELEDSALYLCASSLGGTAGANVLTFGAGSRLTVL.